Following are 12 T cell receptor beta chains from one sample sequenced in a study of CD8+ T cells in alopecia areata. cDNA serving as the sequencing template came from extracted, reverse transcribed RNA. The protocol was immunoSEQ multiplex PCR, while the TCRdb copy is restricted to in-frame clones and leaves out a portion. The table has around 100,000 clones, approximately 84% seen once. Indicated treatment: oral pan-JAK inhibitor, 5-10 mg twice daily. Sequencing used CD8+ T cells sorted from blood, obtained between weeks 30 and 35, from a patient treated with tofacitinib. The receptors here all came from a human donor with alopecia areata.

This clone was seen only a few times. CDR3 loop: CASSGPAGSPYEQYF. The CDR3 DNA sequence: TGTGCCAGCAGCGGGCCAGCGGGATCCCCCTACGAGCAGTACTTC. The gene calls are TRBV6-1 and TRBJ2-7, with 7 bases fitting TRBD2. The trim removed 6 bases at V and 2 bases at J, leaving 10 bases unmatched. CDR3 length: 15 amino acids. CDR1 and CDR2 from the germline V gene are MNHNS and SASEGT.

The chain joins TRBV9 to TRBJ2-1; TRBD2 might be the D (6 bases). The CDR3 is 13 amino acids. The germline CDR1 and CDR2 sequences are SGDLS and YYNGEE. V shed 3 bases and J shed 10 bases, with 14 bases lying between them. The CDR3 DNA reads as TGTGCCAGCAGCGCGGGTTACGGGGGAGAGCAGTTCTTC. The encoded protein is CASSAGYGGEQFF.

The gene calls are TRBV5-4 and TRBJ2-1, with D unresolved. This CDR3 spans 12 amino acids. The germline CDR1 and CDR2 sequences are SGHNT and YYREEE (reference sequence). V was pared by 4 bases and J by 2 bases, with 4 bases between. CDR3 bases: TGTGCCAGCAGCCGGGCCTACAATGAGCAGTTCTTC. Protein product: CASSRAYNEQFF.

This clone has just a few counts. V is TRBV7-9 and J is TRBJ2-6; unclear D gene. Germline CDR1 reads SEHNR; CDR2 reads FQNEAQ (reference sequence). The V and J ends lost 5 bases and 2 bases respectively, with 10 bases between them. The length of the CDR3 is 15 residues. CDR3 region: CASSGRVAGANVLTF. The CDR3 DNA follows: TGTGCCAGCAGCGGCCGGGTTGCTGGGGCCAACGTCCTGACTTTC.

The rearrangement joins TRBV7-9 to TRBJ1-1; tentative D call: TRBD1 (6 bases). The CDR3 is 14 residues long. The V end lost 5 bases, the J end lost 7 bases, and 17 bases lay between the germline ends. CDR1 and CDR2 (germline): SEHNR, FQNEAQ (reference sequence). CDR3 region: CASSAGQGTFEAFF. The CDR3 nucleotides are TGTGCCAGCAGCGCGGGACAAGGGACATTTGAAGCTTTCTTT.

The chain joins TRBV29-1 to TRBJ2-7, with D possibly matching TRBD2 (6 bases). V lost 7 bases and J 4 bases, leaving 17 bases between the germline ends. From germline, CDR1 is SQVTM and CDR2 ANQGSEA. The CDR3 runs to 13 residues. The CDR3 loop reads CSARGSGLYEQYF. The CDR3 region has the DNA TGCAGCGCCCGGGGGTCGGGGCTGTACGAGCAGTACTTC.

The chain carries TRBV30 and TRBJ2-7; 8 bases line up with TRBD2. The CDR3 is made up of 15 amino acids. V lost 0 bases and J lost 2; bases outside the gene matches: 6. From germline, CDR1 is GTSNPN and CDR2 SVGIG (reference sequence). The CDR3 DNA reads as TGTGCCTGGAGTGTAGGTCTAGCGGGCCCCTACGAGCAGTACTTC. Its translation is CAWSVGLAGPYEQYF.

The chain combines TRBV4-1 with TRBJ2-3; 14 nucleotides align to TRBD2. The V segment lost 0 bases and the J segment 4 bases; nucleotides outside the gene matches: 3. CDR1 and CDR2 from the germline V gene are MGHRA and YSYEKL. This CDR3 has 17 amino acids. The CDR3 loop is CASSQEGLAGAPDTQYF. Written as DNA, the CDR3 is TGCGCCAGCAGCCAAGAGGGACTAGCGGGAGCCCCAGATACGCAGTATTTT.

This rearrangement joins TRBV6-5 to TRBJ2-5, with D possibly being TRBD1 or TRBD2 (5 bases each). The CDR3 runs 14 residues. Germline V CDR1 and CDR2: MNHEY, SVGAGI. Trimming left V 5 bases short and J 3 bases short, with 13 bases between. DNA for the CDR3: TGTGCCAGCAGTACGGGGACGGATGAAGAGACCCAGTACTTC. Residues: CASSTGTDEETQYF.

This clone was counted a few times. V and J are TRBV5-1 and TRBJ1-1, with 8 bases identical to TRBD1. Germline loops: CDR1 SGHRS, CDR2 YFSETQ. This CDR3 spans 14 amino acids. V gave up 4 bases and J gave up 3 bases; unmatched junction bases: 5. CDR3 protein: CASSPMTGDTEAFF. As DNA, the CDR3 is TGCGCCAGCAGCCCGATGACAGGGGACACTGAAGCTTTCTTT.

This clone was seen a few times. The gene calls are TRBV19 and TRBJ2-7; TRBD1 matches 7 bases. The CDR3 length is 14 residues. The trim removed 1 base at V and 2 bases at J, leaving 2 bases unmatched. Germline V gene sequence: CDR1 LNHDA, CDR2 SQIVND (reference sequence). The CDR3 region has the DNA TGTGCCAGTAGTATAGTGGGACAGACCTACGAGCAGTACTTC. Translating gives CASSIVGQTYEQYF.

V usage is TRBV4-1 and J usage is TRBJ1-1; D may be TRBD1 (6 bases). Trimming took off 1 base at V and 7 bases at J, with 16 bases between the two ends. The CDR3 has 15 residues. Germline CDR1 is MGHRA and CDR2 is YSYEKL. The CDR3 nucleotides read TGCGCCAGCAGCCAAGGGACAGCCGTATCGGGTGAAGCTTTCTTT. Translating it yields CASSQGTAVSGEAFF.